This TCR beta chain was obtained from a study of blood T cells in healthy people across ages. The sample, around 10 milliliters of peripheral blood, was drawn from each donor. CDR3 length equals 14 residues. Per germline, CDR1 SQVTM and CDR2 ANQGSEA. Trimming removed 3 bases from V and 5 bases from J; junction bases left unmatched: 10. Through a sample-barcoded 5' primer and a J-beta primer mix, a second PCR was run for roughly 6 to 12 cycles. TCRdb passed the 5' RACE reads through MiXCR, listing each CDR3 protein once. The top ten clones hold approximately 2% of a sample with 1.5 million to 2 million distinct CDR3 sequences, around 48% of them seen once.

The specimen sequenced was blood. This sequence joins TRBV29-1 and TRBJ2-7; 7 bases agree with TRBD2. This clonotype originated in a woman aged 40 to 55 in good health. The CDR3 loop is CSVDAGGISHEQYF. CDR3 DNA: TGCAGCGTTGATGCCGGGGGGATTTCCCACGAGCAGTACTTC.